Here is one T cell receptor (beta chain) with its context. In the original workflow: Scientists estimated how many nucleated cells there were by amplifying reference gene primers. The protocol was immunoSEQ multiplex PCR, while the TCRdb copy is restricted to in-frame clones and leaves out a portion. From that table come the V and J calls and clone size; the DNA was used to work out D and trimming. The data show some 37,000 clones, with 75% to 95% seen just once and more than 4% held by the top ten. This sample was taken from a study of blood T cell repertoires in COVID-19. About the research overall: The United States, Italy and Spain supplied acute and convalescent COVID-19 samples. The analysed material was cDNA or gDNA that came from T cells, B-cell-depleted T cells, or PBMCs.

The sample comprised peripheral blood. The clonotype comes from a human donor in a cohort sampled during active COVID-19.

The CDR3 DNA reads as TGTGCCAGCAGCTTATCCTCAGGGAACTACGAGCAGTACTTC. Protein product: CASSLSSGNYEQYF. The V gene is TRBV7-7, the J gene TRBJ2-7; the D gene is possibly TRBD1 (5 bases). CDR3 length: 14 residues. Per the germline V gene, CDR1 is SSHAT and CDR2 is FNYEAQ (reference sequence). Trimming removed 2 bases at V and 3 bases at J, with 11 bases between.